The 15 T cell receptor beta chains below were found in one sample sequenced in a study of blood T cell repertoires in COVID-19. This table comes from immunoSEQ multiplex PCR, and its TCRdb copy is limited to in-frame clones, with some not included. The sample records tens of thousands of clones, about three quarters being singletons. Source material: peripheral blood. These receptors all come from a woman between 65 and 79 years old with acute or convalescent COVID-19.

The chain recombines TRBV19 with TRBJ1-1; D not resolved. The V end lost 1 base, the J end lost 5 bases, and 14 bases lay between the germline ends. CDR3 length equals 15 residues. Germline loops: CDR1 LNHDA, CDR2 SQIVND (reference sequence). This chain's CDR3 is CASSIVGVSRTEAFF. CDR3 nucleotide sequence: TGTGCCAGTAGTATAGTCGGGGTTTCGAGGACTGAAGCTTTCTTT.

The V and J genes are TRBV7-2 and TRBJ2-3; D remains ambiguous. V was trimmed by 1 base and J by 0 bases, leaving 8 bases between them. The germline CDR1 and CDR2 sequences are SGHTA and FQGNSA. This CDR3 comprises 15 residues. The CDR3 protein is CASSLDITSTDTQYF. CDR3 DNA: TGTGCCAGCAGCTTAGATATAACTAGCACAGATACGCAGTATTTT.

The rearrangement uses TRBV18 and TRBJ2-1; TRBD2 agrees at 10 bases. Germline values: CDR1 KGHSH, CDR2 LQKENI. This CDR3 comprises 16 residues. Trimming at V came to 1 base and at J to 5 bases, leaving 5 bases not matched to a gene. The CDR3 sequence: CASSPRILAGDNEQFF. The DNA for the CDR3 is TGTGCCAGCTCACCACGGATCCTAGCGGGGGACAATGAGCAGTTCTTC.

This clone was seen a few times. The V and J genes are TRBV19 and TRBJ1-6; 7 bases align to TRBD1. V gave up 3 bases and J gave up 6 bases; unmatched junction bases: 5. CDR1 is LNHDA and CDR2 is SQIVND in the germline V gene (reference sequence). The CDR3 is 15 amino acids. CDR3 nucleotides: TGTGCCAGTAGTATTCGGAGACAGGGTAATTCACCCCTCCACTTT. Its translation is CASSIRRQGNSPLHF.

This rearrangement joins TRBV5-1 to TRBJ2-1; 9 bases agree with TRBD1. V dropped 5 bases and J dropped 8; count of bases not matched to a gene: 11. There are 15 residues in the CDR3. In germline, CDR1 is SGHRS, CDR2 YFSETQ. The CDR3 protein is CASRTDRGFSDEQFF. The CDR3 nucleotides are TGCGCCAGCAGGACGGACAGGGGATTTAGTGATGAGCAGTTCTTC.

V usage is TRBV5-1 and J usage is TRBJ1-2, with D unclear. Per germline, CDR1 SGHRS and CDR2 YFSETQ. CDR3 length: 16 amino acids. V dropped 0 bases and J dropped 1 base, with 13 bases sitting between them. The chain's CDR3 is CASSLAFQNRNYGYTF. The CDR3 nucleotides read TGCGCCAGCAGCTTGGCGTTTCAGAATCGTAACTATGGCTACACCTTC.

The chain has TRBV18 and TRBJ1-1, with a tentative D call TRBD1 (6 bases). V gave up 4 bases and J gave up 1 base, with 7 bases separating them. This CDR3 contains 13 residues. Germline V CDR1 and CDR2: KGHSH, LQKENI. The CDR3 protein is CASSLQGNTEAFF. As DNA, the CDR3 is TGTGCCAGCTCACTACAGGGGAACACTGAAGCTTTCTTT.

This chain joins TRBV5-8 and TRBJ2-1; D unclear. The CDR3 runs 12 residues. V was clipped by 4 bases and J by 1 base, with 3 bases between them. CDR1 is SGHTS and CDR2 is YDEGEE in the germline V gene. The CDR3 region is CASSRSYNEQFF. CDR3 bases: TGTGCCAGCAGCCGTTCCTACAATGAGCAGTTCTTC.

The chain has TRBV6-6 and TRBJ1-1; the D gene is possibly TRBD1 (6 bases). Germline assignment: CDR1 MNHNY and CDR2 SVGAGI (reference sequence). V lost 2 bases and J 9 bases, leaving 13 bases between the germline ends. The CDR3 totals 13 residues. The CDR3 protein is CASSYLSQGKAFF. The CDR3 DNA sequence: TGTGCCAGCAGTTACCTGAGCCAGGGGAAAGCTTTCTTT.

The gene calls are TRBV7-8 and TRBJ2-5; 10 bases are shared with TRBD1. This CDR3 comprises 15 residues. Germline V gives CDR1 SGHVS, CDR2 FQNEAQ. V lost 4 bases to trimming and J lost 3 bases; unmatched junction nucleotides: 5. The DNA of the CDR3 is TGTGCCAGCAGCTCCTGGACAGGGGGGGAAGAGACCCAGTACTTC. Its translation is CASSSWTGGEETQYF.

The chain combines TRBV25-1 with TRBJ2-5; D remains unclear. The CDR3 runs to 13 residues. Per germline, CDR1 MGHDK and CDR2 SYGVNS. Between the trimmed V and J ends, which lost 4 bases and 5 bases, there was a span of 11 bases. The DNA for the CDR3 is TGTGCCAGCAGTGGGCCCATCGGGGAGACCCAGTACTTC. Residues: CASSGPIGETQYF.

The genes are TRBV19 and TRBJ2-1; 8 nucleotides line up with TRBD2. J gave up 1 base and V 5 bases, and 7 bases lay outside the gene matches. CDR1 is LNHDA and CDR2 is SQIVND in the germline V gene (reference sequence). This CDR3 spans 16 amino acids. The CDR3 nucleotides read TGTGCCAGTAGTCTTGGGACTAGTCGATCCTACAATGAGCAGTTCTTC. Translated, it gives CASSLGTSRSYNEQFF.

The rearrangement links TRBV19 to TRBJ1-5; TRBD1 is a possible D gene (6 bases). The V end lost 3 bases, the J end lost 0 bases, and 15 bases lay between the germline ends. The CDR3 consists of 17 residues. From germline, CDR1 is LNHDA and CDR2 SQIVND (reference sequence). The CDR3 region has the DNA TGTGCCAGTAGTATCGGCAGGGGACCTTATAGCAATCAGCCCCAGCATTTT. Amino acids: CASSIGRGPYSNQPQHF.

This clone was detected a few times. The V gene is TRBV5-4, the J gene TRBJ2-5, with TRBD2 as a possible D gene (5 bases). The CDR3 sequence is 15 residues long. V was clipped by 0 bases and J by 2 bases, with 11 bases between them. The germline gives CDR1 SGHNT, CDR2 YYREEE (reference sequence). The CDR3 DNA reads TGTGCCAGCAGCTTGGGAACGGGAAGACAAGAGACCCAGTACTTC. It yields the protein CASSLGTGRQETQYF.

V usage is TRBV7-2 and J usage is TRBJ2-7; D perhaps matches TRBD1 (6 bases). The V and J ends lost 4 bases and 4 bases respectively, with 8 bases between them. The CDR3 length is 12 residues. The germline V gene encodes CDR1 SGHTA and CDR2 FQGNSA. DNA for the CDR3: TGTGCCAGCAGCTGGGACACTTACGAGCAGTACTTC. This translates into CASSWDTYEQYF.